This T cell receptor beta chain was profiled in a study of CD8 T cells in ankylosing spondylitis. This CDR3 is 14 amino acids long. Germline-derived CDR1 and CDR2 are LGHNT and FRNRAP. V lost 6 bases to trimming and J lost 4 bases; unmatched junction nucleotides: 4. General observations from the study: Reports say disease-linked clones showed up significantly more in matched ankylosing spondylitis synovial fluid. A subset of motif variants has previously been described in the synovial fluid and blood of reactive arthritis.

TCR beta libraries were made by quantitative 5'-RACE with molecular barcodes. One entry per CDR3 protein, called by TCRdb with MiXCR from the 5' RACE reads. The sample shows approximately 340,000 distinct CDR3 sequences, roughly 15% of them seen only once. With respect to this clonotype: Its matching antigen is unknown.

This TCR derives from a male donor with ankylosing spondylitis or in good health (not recorded which). This chain connects TRBV12-5 to TRBJ1-5, with 9 bases lining up with TRBD1. The sequenced sample was blood, either unsorted or a sorted T cell fraction (not recorded which). The CDR3 DNA reads as TGTGCTAGTGGCCCTGGACAGGGGAATCAGCCCCAGCATTTT. This translates into CASGPGQGNQPQHF.